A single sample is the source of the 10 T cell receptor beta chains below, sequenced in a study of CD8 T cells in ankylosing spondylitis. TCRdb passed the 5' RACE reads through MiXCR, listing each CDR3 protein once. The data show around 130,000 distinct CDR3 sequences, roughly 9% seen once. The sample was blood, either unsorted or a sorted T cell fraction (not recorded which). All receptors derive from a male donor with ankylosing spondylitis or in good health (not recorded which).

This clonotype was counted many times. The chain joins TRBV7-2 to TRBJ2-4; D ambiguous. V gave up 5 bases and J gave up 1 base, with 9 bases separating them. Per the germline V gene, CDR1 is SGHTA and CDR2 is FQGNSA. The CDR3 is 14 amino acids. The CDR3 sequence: CASSPSRAKNIQYF. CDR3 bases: TGTGCCAGCAGCCCATCTAGGGCCAAAAACATTCAGTACTTC. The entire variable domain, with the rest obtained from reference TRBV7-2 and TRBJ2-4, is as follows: GAGVSQSPSNKVTEKGKDVELRCDPISGHTALYWYRQSLGQGLEFLIYFQGNSAPDKSGLPSDRFSAERTGGSVSTLTIQRTQQEDSAVYLCASSPSRAKNIQYFGAGTRLSVL.

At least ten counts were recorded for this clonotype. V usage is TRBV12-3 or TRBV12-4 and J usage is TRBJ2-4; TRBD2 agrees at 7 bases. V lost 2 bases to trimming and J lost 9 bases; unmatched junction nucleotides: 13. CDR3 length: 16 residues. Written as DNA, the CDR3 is TGTGCCAGCAGTTTATGGAGGGAGGGAAAGGAGGGCATTCAGTACTTC. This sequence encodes CASSLWREGKEGIQYF.

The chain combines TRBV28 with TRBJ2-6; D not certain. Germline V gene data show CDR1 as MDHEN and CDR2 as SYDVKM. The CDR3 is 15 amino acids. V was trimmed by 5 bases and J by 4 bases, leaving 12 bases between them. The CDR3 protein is CASSGLSYGANVLTF. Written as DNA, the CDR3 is TGTGCCAGCAGTGGCCTGTCGTACGGGGCCAACGTCCTGACTTTC.

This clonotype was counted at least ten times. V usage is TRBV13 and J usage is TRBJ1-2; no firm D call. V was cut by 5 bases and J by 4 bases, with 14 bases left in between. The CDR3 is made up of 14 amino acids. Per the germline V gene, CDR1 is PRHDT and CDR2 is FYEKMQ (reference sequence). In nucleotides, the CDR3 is TGTGCCAGCAGCCTGGGCAACCGGCCCTATGGCTACACCTTC. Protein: CASSLGNRPYGYTF.

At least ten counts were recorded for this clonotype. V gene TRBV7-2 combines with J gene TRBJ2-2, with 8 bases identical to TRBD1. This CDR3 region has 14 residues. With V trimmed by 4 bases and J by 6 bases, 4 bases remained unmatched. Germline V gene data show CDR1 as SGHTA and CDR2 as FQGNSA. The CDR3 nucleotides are TGTGCCAGCAGCTACGACAGGGGCGCCGGGGAGCTGTTTTTT. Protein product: CASSYDRGAGELFF.

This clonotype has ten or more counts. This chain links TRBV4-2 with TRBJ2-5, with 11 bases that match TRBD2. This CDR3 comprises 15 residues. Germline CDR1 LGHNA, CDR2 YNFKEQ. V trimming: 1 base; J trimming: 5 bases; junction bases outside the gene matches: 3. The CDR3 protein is CASSQVSSGGETQYF. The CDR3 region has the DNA TGTGCCAGCAGCCAAGTGTCTAGCGGGGGGGAGACCCAGTACTTC.

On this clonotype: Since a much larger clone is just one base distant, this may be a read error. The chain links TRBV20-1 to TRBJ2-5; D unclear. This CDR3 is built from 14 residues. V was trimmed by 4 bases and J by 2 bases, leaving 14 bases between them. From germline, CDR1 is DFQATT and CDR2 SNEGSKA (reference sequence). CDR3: CSAIVNGPQETQYF. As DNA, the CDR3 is TGCAGTGCTATAGTGAACGGTCCGCAAGAGACCCAGTACTTC.

The CDR3 DNA sequence: TGTGCCAGCAGGACCCGGGAGCGGGCTACGCAGTATTTT. This encodes CASRTRERATQYF. The rearrangement joins TRBV7-6 to TRBJ2-3, with D possibly TRBD2 on 6 matching bases. Deletions cut 6 bases from V and 8 bases from J, with 15 bases between. CDR1 SGHVS and CDR2 FNYEAQ come from the germline V gene. The CDR3 is made up of 13 amino acids.

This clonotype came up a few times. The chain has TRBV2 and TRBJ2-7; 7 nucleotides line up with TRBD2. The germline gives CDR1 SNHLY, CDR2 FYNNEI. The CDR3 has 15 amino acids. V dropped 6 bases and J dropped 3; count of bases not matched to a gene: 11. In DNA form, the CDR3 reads TGTGCCAGCAGCGCCAGCGGGAACTACGACTACGAGCAGTACTTC. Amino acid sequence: CASSASGNYDYEQYF.

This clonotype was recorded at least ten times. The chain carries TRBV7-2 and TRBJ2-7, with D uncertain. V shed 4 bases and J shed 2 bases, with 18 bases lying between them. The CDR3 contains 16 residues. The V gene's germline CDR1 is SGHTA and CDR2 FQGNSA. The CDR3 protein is CASSSGSIRLPYEQYF. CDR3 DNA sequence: TGTGCCAGCAGCTCCGGATCAATAAGGCTACCCTACGAGCAGTACTTC. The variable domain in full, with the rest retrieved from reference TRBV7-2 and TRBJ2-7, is GAGVSQSPSNKVTEKGKDVELRCDPISGHTALYWYRQSLGQGLEFLIYFQGNSAPDKSGLPSDRFSAERTGGSVSTLTIQRTQQEDSAVYLCASSSGSIRLPYEQYFGPGTRLTVT.